The present T cell receptor (beta chain) was sequenced within a study of T cell responses to AZD1222 COVID-19 vaccine. Notes on this clone: No antigen is known for it.

Study-wide results and limits: Clonal diversity was possibly underestimated, and the donors were mostly white British, with more females.

The protocol was immunoSEQ multiplex PCR, while the TCRdb copy is restricted to in-frame clones and leaves out a portion. The sample consists of 130,000 or so clones, 93% of them appearing once. The sample was peripheral blood, taken on day 0 of MenACWY control vaccination. The receptor comes from an adult in good health.

The CDR3: CASMARGQNNSPLHF. The CDR3 DNA reads as TGTGCCAGCATGGCTCGGGGTCAGAATAATTCACCCCTCCACTTT. The chain links TRBV6-5 to TRBJ1-6; D is ambiguous. Germline V lookup: CDR1 MNHEY, CDR2 SVGAGI. The CDR3 runs 15 residues. The ends were cut back, 7 bases at V and 5 bases at J, with 15 bases in the middle.